The rows below give T cell receptor beta chains drawn from one sample of a study of siplizumab effects on memory and regulatory T cells. The assay was immunoSEQ multiplex PCR, and TCRdb's table has in-frame clones only and misses some. The table has about 75,000 clones, just over 90% seen once. The sample consisted of CD8+ T cells sorted from blood. These receptor sequences come from a human donor in good health. Both conserved end residues are part of each CDR3. The D gene is left open where the match is weak. Expanded clones get a size class; other rows say once, few or many, or leave the size out.

clone size: .; V gene: TRBV9; D gene: TRBD1; J gene: TRBJ1-1; CDR3 DNA: TGTGCCAGCAGCGGAACAGGGGGGGAAACTGAAGCTTTCTTT; CDR3 protein: CASSGTGGETEAFF
clone size: few; V gene: TRBV6-5; D gene: .; J gene: TRBJ1-1; CDR3 DNA: TGTGCCAGCAGCAGGGGGAACACTGAAGCTTTCTTT; CDR3 protein: CASSRGNTEAFF
clone size: .; V gene: TRBV7-9; D gene: TRBD2; J gene: TRBJ2-1; CDR3 DNA: TGTGCCAGCAGCCCGACTAGCTCGGGTGAGCAGTTCTTC; CDR3 protein: CASSPTSSGEQFF
clone size: .; V gene: TRBV9; D gene: TRBD2; J gene: TRBJ2-1; CDR3 DNA: TGTGCCAGCAGCCCTAGCGGGGGGGCTTTCTACAATGAGCAGTTCTTC; CDR3 protein: CASSPSGGAFYNEQFF
clone size: .; V gene: TRBV28; D gene: .; J gene: TRBJ1-5; CDR3 DNA: TGTGCCAGCAGTCTTAGGGGGTACTATCAGCCCCAGCATTTT; CDR3 protein: CASSLRGYYQPQHF
clone size: .; V gene: TRBV10-3; D gene: TRBD2; J gene: TRBJ2-1; CDR3 DNA: TGTGCCATCAGTGACGGGACTAGCGGGGGGTTTGAGCAGTTCTTC; CDR3 protein: CAISDGTSGGFEQFF
clone size: .; V gene: TRBV6-1; D gene: .; J gene: TRBJ2-5; CDR3 DNA: TGTGCCAGCAGTGAAATGGGGGGCTGGGAGACCCAGTACTTC; CDR3 protein: CASSEMGGWETQYF
clone size: .; V gene: TRBV19; D gene: .; J gene: TRBJ2-3; CDR3 DNA: TGTGCCTCCTCGGAGGGCGCCGTCACAGATACGCAGTATTTT; CDR3 protein: CASSEGAVTDTQYF
clone size: .; V gene: TRBV7-9; D gene: .; J gene: TRBJ2-7; CDR3 DNA: TGTGCCAGCAGCTTAGGGACGTGGAGCTCCTACGAGCAGTACTTC; CDR3 protein: CASSLGTWSSYEQYF
clone size: .; V gene: TRBV27; D gene: .; J gene: TRBJ2-6; CDR3 DNA: TGTGCCAGCAGGGGGAGACCGGACGGCAGCTACTCTGGGGCCAACGTCCTGACTTTC; CDR3 protein: CASRGRPDGSYSGANVLTF
clone size: .; V gene: TRBV13; D gene: .; J gene: TRBJ2-5; CDR3 DNA: TGTGCCAGCAGCTTAGATGCCCCAGAGACCCAGTACTTC; CDR3 protein: CASSLDAPETQYF
clone size: .; V gene: TRBV19; D gene: TRBD2; J gene: TRBJ2-2; CDR3 DNA: TGTGCCAGTAGTATTAGCAGCGGGGGTGTCGGGGAGCTGTTTTTT; CDR3 protein: CASSISSGGVGELFF
clone size: .; V gene: TRBV30; D gene: .; J gene: TRBJ1-4; CDR3 DNA: TGTGCCTGGAGGGAGGGTGAATCAACTAATGAAAAACTGTTTTTT; CDR3 protein: CAWREGESTNEKLFF
clone size: .; V gene: TRBV9; D gene: TRBD2; J gene: TRBJ2-1; CDR3 DNA: TGTGCCAGCAGCCATCCAGCGGGGGGCATAGGTTCCTACAATGAGCAGTTCTTC; CDR3 protein: CASSHPAGGIGSYNEQFF
clone size: .; V gene: TRBV9; D gene: TRBD2; J gene: TRBJ2-1; CDR3 DNA: TGTGCCAGCAGTCGGACTAGCGGGGGCCACAATGAGCAGTTCTTC; CDR3 protein: CASSRTSGGHNEQFF
clone size: .; V gene: TRBV29-1; D gene: .; J gene: TRBJ2-2; CDR3 DNA: TGCAGCGTTGAGGGGGCTGGGAGGACCGGGGAGCTGTTTTTT; CDR3 protein: CSVEGAGRTGELFF
clone size: .; V gene: TRBV7-6; D gene: TRBD2; J gene: TRBJ2-7; CDR3 DNA: TGTGCCAGCAGCTTAGCGGGACTAGGCTACGAGCAGTACTTC; CDR3 protein: CASSLAGLGYEQYF
clone size: once; V gene: TRBV11-2; D gene: .; J gene: TRBJ2-7; CDR3 DNA: TGTGCCAGCAGCTTAGGTAGGATAGGATACGAGCAGTACTTC; CDR3 protein: CASSLGRIGYEQYF
clone size: once; V gene: TRBV10-3; D gene: TRBD1; J gene: TRBJ2-7; CDR3 DNA: TGTGCCATCAGTGAGCCCGGGACAGGGAGCTCCTACGAGCAGTACTTC; CDR3 protein: CAISEPGTGSSYEQYF
clone size: once; V gene: TRBV25-1; D gene: .; J gene: TRBJ2-6; CDR3 DNA: TGTGCCAGCAGTGAAGGGTCTGGGGCCAACGTCCTGACTTTC; CDR3 protein: CASSEGSGANVLTF
clone size: .; V gene: TRBV6-6; D gene: .; J gene: TRBJ1-2; CDR3 DNA: TGTGCCAGCAGTTACGGGGATGGCTACACCTTC; CDR3 protein: CASSYGDGYTF
clone size: .; V gene: TRBV19; D gene: .; J gene: TRBJ2-1; CDR3 DNA: TGTGCCAGTAGTTTAGACTCCTACAATGAGCAGTTCTTC; CDR3 protein: CASSLDSYNEQFF
clone size: .; V gene: TRBV27; D gene: .; J gene: TRBJ1-1; CDR3 DNA: TGTGCCAGCAAAAGGGGAACTGAAGCTTTCTTT; CDR3 protein: CASKRGTEAFF
clone size: .; V gene: TRBV5-6; D gene: .; J gene: TRBJ2-7; CDR3 DNA: TGTGCCAGCAGCTGGATGGTTACAGCGGTATCCTACGAGCAGTACTTC; CDR3 protein: CASSWMVTAVSYEQYF
clone size: .; V gene: TRBV5-1; D gene: TRBD2; J gene: TRBJ2-1; CDR3 DNA: TGCGCCAGCAGCGGGACTAGCGGTCCGAGCTCCTACAATGAGCAGTTCTTC; CDR3 protein: CASSGTSGPSSYNEQFF
clone size: .; V gene: TRBV2; D gene: .; J gene: TRBJ1-5; CDR3 DNA: TGTGCCAGCAGCGAGGGGATCAGCAATCAGCCCCAGCATTTT; CDR3 protein: CASSEGISNQPQHF
clone size: .; V gene: TRBV27; D gene: .; J gene: TRBJ2-5; CDR3 DNA: TGTGCCAGCAGTCCACATCTGGGTTTTGGGGAGATACAAGAGACCCAGTACTTC; CDR3 protein: CASSPHLGFGEIQETQYF
clone size: .; V gene: TRBV18; D gene: .; J gene: TRBJ2-7; CDR3 DNA: TGTGCCAGCTCACCGACAGAGTACTACGAGCAGTACTTC; CDR3 protein: CASSPTEYYEQYF
clone size: .; V gene: TRBV7-9; D gene: TRBD2; J gene: TRBJ2-2; CDR3 DNA: TGTGCCAGCAGCCCTCGGACTAGCGGGGGCGGGGACACCGGGGAGCTGTTTTTT; CDR3 protein: CASSPRTSGGGDTGELFF
clone size: .; V gene: TRBV4-3; D gene: .; J gene: TRBJ2-7; CDR3 DNA: TGCGCCAGCAGCCAAGACCAGGGTTGGCAGACCTACGAGCAGTACTTC; CDR3 protein: CASSQDQGWQTYEQYF
clone size: few; V gene: TRBV19; D gene: .; J gene: TRBJ1-1; CDR3 DNA: TGTGCCACCGGGTACACTGAAGCTTTCTTT; CDR3 protein: CATGYTEAFF
clone size: .; V gene: TRBV2; D gene: TRBD1; J gene: TRBJ2-7; CDR3 DNA: TGTGCCAGCAGTGACTGGACAGGGGCCAACGCCTACGAGCAGTACTTC; CDR3 protein: CASSDWTGANAYEQYF
clone size: few; V gene: TRBV5-6; D gene: TRBD1; J gene: TRBJ1-2; CDR3 DNA: TGTGCCAGCAGCTTGGCGGGACAGGGTGATGGCTACACCTTC; CDR3 protein: CASSLAGQGDGYTF
clone size: .; V gene: TRBV13; D gene: .; J gene: TRBJ2-3; CDR3 DNA: TGTGCCAGCAGCCCCTCGCTGGCCCGAGATACGCAGTATTTT; CDR3 protein: CASSPSLARDTQYF
clone size: .; V gene: TRBV25-1; D gene: .; J gene: TRBJ1-1; CDR3 DNA: TGTGCCAGCAGTGAATGGCAGGGGATGAACACTGAAGCTTTCTTT; CDR3 protein: CASSEWQGMNTEAFF
clone size: .; V gene: TRBV4-3; D gene: .; J gene: TRBJ2-1; CDR3 DNA: TGCGCCAGCAGCCAAGAACAAGAAGCCTACAATGAGCAGTTCTTC; CDR3 protein: CASSQEQEAYNEQFF
clone size: .; V gene: TRBV7-9; D gene: .; J gene: TRBJ2-1; CDR3 DNA: TGTGCCAGCAGCGAGCTGGTCGAGCAGTTCTTC; CDR3 protein: CASSELVEQFF
clone size: .; V gene: TRBV21-1; D gene: .; J gene: TRBJ1-4; CDR3 DNA: TGTGCCAGCAGCAAATTGAGGGTACAGAATGAAAAACTGTTTTTT; CDR3 protein: CASSKLRVQNEKLFF
clone size: .; V gene: TRBV9; D gene: TRBD2; J gene: TRBJ2-3; CDR3 DNA: TGTGCCAGCAGCGGTGGGACGGGAAGCGGACTAGCGGGGGGGAGGGACACAGATACGCAGTATTTT; CDR3 protein: CASSGGTGSGLAGGRDTDTQYF
clone size: .; V gene: TRBV25-1; D gene: .; J gene: TRBJ1-4; CDR3 DNA: TGTGCCAGCAGTGAAGGTGGGTCAGGCAGAGCAGACGTTGAAAAACTGTTTTTT; CDR3 protein: CASSEGGSGRADVEKLFF
clone size: .; V gene: TRBV15; D gene: .; J gene: TRBJ1-5; CDR3 DNA: TGTGCCACCAGCAGAGACAGGGGCCAAAATCAGCCCCAGCATTTT; CDR3 protein: CATSRDRGQNQPQHF
clone size: .; V gene: TRBV9; D gene: .; J gene: TRBJ1-3; CDR3 DNA: TGTGCCAGCAGCTCACCTGGAAACACCATATATTTT; CDR3 protein: CASSSPGNTIYF
clone size: .; V gene: TRBV11-2; D gene: TRBD2; J gene: TRBJ2-1; CDR3 DNA: TGTGCCAGCAGCTTAGATTTTAGCGGGGTTTTAAATGAGCAGTTCTTC; CDR3 protein: CASSLDFSGVLNEQFF
clone size: .; V gene: TRBV4-1; D gene: .; J gene: TRBJ1-1; CDR3 DNA: TGCGCCAGCAGCCAAAGCAGGATGGTAACTGAAGCTTTCTTT; CDR3 protein: CASSQSRMVTEAFF
clone size: .; V gene: TRBV5-1; D gene: .; J gene: TRBJ2-2; CDR3 DNA: TGCGCCAGCAGCTTCCAGACCGGGGAGCTGTTTTTT; CDR3 protein: CASSFQTGELFF
clone size: .; V gene: TRBV25-1; D gene: .; J gene: TRBJ1-5; CDR3 DNA: TGTGCCAGCAGTGACGTCGGGGGCGTTCAGCCCCAGCATTTT; CDR3 protein: CASSDVGGVQPQHF
clone size: .; V gene: TRBV7-7; D gene: .; J gene: TRBJ2-7; CDR3 DNA: TGTGCCAGCAGCGAGGCAGTGGGGTTGTACGAGCAGTACTTC; CDR3 protein: CASSEAVGLYEQYF
clone size: .; V gene: TRBV4-1; D gene: .; J gene: TRBJ2-2; CDR3 DNA: TGCGCCAGCAGCCCGGATCCCGGGGAGCTGTTTTTT; CDR3 protein: CASSPDPGELFF
clone size: .; V gene: TRBV4-1; D gene: TRBD2; J gene: TRBJ2-5; CDR3 DNA: TGCGCCAGCAGCCGATCCGGGACTAGATCGTCGGAAGAGACCCAGTACTTC; CDR3 protein: CASSRSGTRSSEETQYF
clone size: .; V gene: TRBV27; D gene: .; J gene: TRBJ1-6; CDR3 DNA: TGTGCCAGCAGTCCCCATTTGGGATCCCTCCACTTT; CDR3 protein: CASSPHLGSLHF
clone size: .; V gene: TRBV4-1; D gene: .; J gene: TRBJ1-6; CDR3 DNA: TGCGCCAGCACCCCCGGGCGGAATTCACCCCTCCACTTT; CDR3 protein: CASTPGRNSPLHF
clone size: .; V gene: TRBV7-2; D gene: .; J gene: TRBJ1-2; CDR3 DNA: TGTGCCAGCACCCCCATGGGTAACTATGGCTACACCTTC; CDR3 protein: CASTPMGNYGYTF
clone size: .; V gene: TRBV7-2; D gene: .; J gene: TRBJ1-3; CDR3 DNA: TGTGCCAGCAGCTTAGGCGGGGTTTCTGGAAACACCATATATTTT; CDR3 protein: CASSLGGVSGNTIYF
clone size: .; V gene: TRBV9; D gene: .; J gene: TRBJ1-4; CDR3 DNA: TGTGCCAGCAGCGTAGTACCCGAGGGAGTGGAATCCGAAGGGGGTGAAAAACTGTTTTTT; CDR3 protein: CASSVVPEGVESEGGEKLFF
clone size: .; V gene: TRBV5-4; D gene: .; J gene: TRBJ1-2; CDR3 DNA: TGTGCCAGCAGCTTGGACGGCGGGGCTTATGGCTACACCTTC; CDR3 protein: CASSLDGGAYGYTF
clone size: .; V gene: TRBV9; D gene: TRBD1; J gene: TRBJ1-5; CDR3 DNA: TGTGCCAGCAGCGTAGGGGACAGGGCCAATCAGCCCCAGCATTTT; CDR3 protein: CASSVGDRANQPQHF
clone size: .; V gene: TRBV4-1; D gene: TRBD1; J gene: TRBJ1-5; CDR3 DNA: TGCGCCAGCAGCCAAGAAGGGGGCTATCAGCCCCAGCATTTT; CDR3 protein: CASSQEGGYQPQHF